Shown below are 21 T cell receptor beta chains from a single sample sequenced in a study of cytomegalovirus exposure and HLA in healthy donors. The PCR employed 60 Vbeta primers together with 13 Jbeta primers. Some clones are missing from TCRdb's copy, which holds only in-frame ones; the method was immunoSEQ multiplex PCR. The sample carries 200,000 or so clones, just under 80% recorded once. Sample: PBMCs. Every receptor here comes from a woman aged 25 to 39 in good health and CMV-seropositive.

The chain employs TRBV7-8 and TRBJ1-5, with 10 bases lining up with TRBD1. This CDR3 spans 16 amino acids. Germline CDR1 is SGHVS and CDR2 is FQNEAQ. V trimming: 5 bases; J trimming: 2 bases; junction bases outside the gene matches: 6. The CDR3 DNA follows: TGTGCCAGCAGCCCGGGGACAGGGGTGGGCAATCAGCCCCAGCATTTT. Its translation is CASSPGTGVGNQPQHF.

The chain couples TRBV5-1 to TRBJ2-5; perhaps TRBD1 as D (7 bases). Trimming pared 1 base from V and 4 bases from J, leaving 11 bases between. CDR3 length: 14 amino acids. Looked up from germline, CDR1 is SGHRS and CDR2 is YFSETQ. The CDR3 spells CASSLFQGGETQYF. The CDR3 DNA reads as TGCGCCAGCAGCTTGTTTCAGGGGGGAGAGACCCAGTACTTC. Filled out from reference TRBV5-1 and TRBJ2-5, the complete variable domain reads KAGVTQTPRYLIKTRGQQVTLSCSPISGHRSVSWYQQTPGQGLQFLFEYFSETQRNKGNFPGRFSGRQFSNSRSEMNVSTLELGDSALYLCASSLFQGGETQYFGPGTRLLVL.

The chain links TRBV10-3 to TRBJ2-6, with 8 positions matching TRBD1. Germline V gene sequence: CDR1 ENHRY, CDR2 SYGVKD. This CDR3 region has 16 residues. The V and J ends lost 10 bases and 1 base, in that order; junction bases with no gene match: 9. The CDR3 bases are TGTGCCAACTCGTACACAGGGGGATCTGGGGCCAACGTCCTGACTTTC. Its translation is CANSYTGGSGANVLTF.

As concerns this clone: The germline gene is not matched at one end of the junction; a read error may be the cause. This specimen includes other DNA sequences encoding the same CDR3. V usage is TRBV2 and J usage is TRBJ1-5, with 8 nucleotides matching TRBD1. The CDR3 has 14 residues. CDR1 is SNHLY and CDR2 is FYNNEI in the germline V gene. CDR3: CASTQYRGGQPQHF. CDR3 DNA: TGTGCCAGCACTCAATACAGGGGGGGACAGCCTCAGCATTTT.

The V call is TRBV27, the J call TRBJ2-7; the D gene is possibly TRBD1 (6 bases). Trimming removed 5 bases from V and 5 bases from J, with 16 bases in between. Germline lookup yields CDR1 MNHEY and CDR2 SMNVEV (reference sequence). This CDR3 is built from 14 residues. CDR3 DNA: TGTGCCAGCAGTCCGTGGGACAACAACCACGAGCAGTACTTC. Residues: CASSPWDNNHEQYF.

This clone was recorded a few times. This sequence joins TRBV7-2 and TRBJ2-5, with D tentatively TRBD2 (5 bases). CDR3 length: 14 residues. The V and J ends lost 5 bases and 8 bases respectively, with 18 bases between them. In germline, CDR1 is SGHTA, CDR2 FQGNSA. This CDR3 reads CASSPRERYRTQYF. CDR3 sequence (DNA): TGTGCCAGCAGCCCTAGAGAGCGGTACCGCACCCAGTACTTC.

The rearrangement joins TRBV5-4 to TRBJ2-3; a weak D match, TRBD2 (7 bases). V lost 5 bases to trimming and J lost 0 bases, with 13 bases between them. The germline CDR1 and CDR2 sequences are SGHNT and YYREEE (reference sequence). The CDR3 is made up of 15 amino acids. For the CDR3, the DNA is TGTGCCAGCAGACGGGGGGCGGGAAGCACAGATACGCAGTATTTT. Translation gives CASRRGAGSTDTQYF.

This clone occurred a few times. J is TRBJ2-1 and V is TRBV15; 7 bases map to TRBD2. Germline assignment: CDR1 LNHNV and CDR2 YYDKDF (reference sequence). The CDR3 is made up of 15 amino acids. The V and J ends lost 5 bases and 6 bases, in that order; junction bases with no gene match: 10. DNA of the CDR3: TGTGCCACCAGCGTTGATGCGGGAGTCGGCAATGAGCAGTTCTTC. This encodes CATSVDAGVGNEQFF.

This clone showed up just a few times. One junction end does not reproduce the germline sequence, and a read error may be involved. The genes are TRBV7-7 and TRBJ2-2, with TRBD2 matching 10 bases. The CDR3 totals 16 residues. The germline CDR1 and CDR2 sequences are SSHAT and FNYEAQ (reference sequence). As DNA, the CDR3 is TGTGCTAGCAGCATCAGCGGGGGGGCCGTAGGCGGGGAGCTGTTTTTT. It encodes CASSISGGAVGGELFF.

The count of this clone is one. The chain links TRBV7-9 to TRBJ1-1; D is perhaps TRBD1 (6 bases). The length of the CDR3 is 14 residues. Trimming left V 5 bases short and J 1 base short, with 11 bases between. Looked up from germline, CDR1 is SEHNR and CDR2 is FQNEAQ (reference sequence). The CDR3 here is CASSAGQPNTEAFF. CDR3 DNA: TGTGCCAGCAGCGCCGGACAGCCGAACACTGAAGCTTTCTTT. The variable domain in full, with the rest retrieved from reference TRBV7-9 and TRBJ1-1, is DTGVSQNPRHKITKRGQNVTFRCDPISEHNRLYWYRQTLGQGPEFLTYFQNEAQLEKSRLLSDRFSAERPKGSFSTLEIQRTEQGDSAMYLCASSAGQPNTEAFFGQGTRLTVV.

This chain links TRBV5-1 with TRBJ1-2, with D possibly matching TRBD1 (5 bases). Deletions cut 4 bases from V and 3 bases from J, with 19 bases between. Germline CDR1 and CDR2: SGHRS and YFSETQ. There are 16 residues in the CDR3. The CDR3 DNA follows: TGCGCCAGCAGCCCCGAGATGGGGGGATTAGACTATGGCTACACCTTC. Its protein product is CASSPEMGGLDYGYTF.

V usage is TRBV29-1 and J usage is TRBJ1-1; unclear D gene. The ends were cut back, 0 bases at V and 8 bases at J, with 13 bases in the middle. The CDR3 contains 13 residues. Germline V gene sequence: CDR1 SQVTM, CDR2 ANQGSEA. The CDR3 DNA reads as TGCAGCGTTGAAGATCTGGGTATTAGCGAAGCTTTCTTT. Translation gives CSVEDLGISEAFF.

The J gene is TRBJ2-1, the V gene TRBV28; 12 bases agree with TRBD2. Looked up from germline, CDR1 is MDHEN and CDR2 is SYDVKM. V gave up 1 base and J gave up 9 bases; unmatched junction bases: 7. The CDR3 has 16 residues. CDR3 sequence reads: CASSLLRLAGGIEQFF. As DNA, the CDR3 is TGTGCCAGCAGTTTATTGCGGCTAGCGGGAGGGATTGAGCAGTTCTTC.

V and J are TRBV7-8 and TRBJ1-1, with D possibly being TRBD1 (6 bases). The CDR3 has 15 amino acids. With 1 base removed from V and 3 bases from J, the gap between germline ends came to 12 bases. In germline, CDR1 is SGHVS, CDR2 FQNEAQ. The CDR3 sequence is CASSLGAGVDTEAFF. The CDR3 region has the DNA TGTGCCAGCAGCTTAGGGGCAGGGGTGGACACTGAAGCTTTCTTT. Looking up the rest from reference TRBV7-8 and TRBJ1-1 gives the full variable domain: GAGVSQSPRYKVAKRGQDVALRCDPISGHVSLFWYQQALGQGPEFLTYFQNEAQLDKSGLPSDRFFAERPEGSVSTLKIQRTQQEDSAVYLCASSLGAGVDTEAFFGQGTRLTVV.

This chain joins TRBV25-1 and TRBJ2-1; 7 nucleotides line up with TRBD1. Trimming cost V 4 bases and J 9 bases; bases outside gene matches: 9. This CDR3 has 14 residues. Germline CDR1 MGHDK, CDR2 SYGVNS. This CDR3 is CASSVLEGAGEQFF. CDR3 bases: TGTGCCAGCAGTGTCCTAGAGGGGGCGGGTGAGCAGTTCTTC.

Concerning this clone itself: The same CDR3 also results from other DNA sequences found in this sample. This rearrangement joins TRBV29-1 to TRBJ1-2; no clear D. Per germline, CDR1 SQVTM and CDR2 ANQGSEA. The length of the CDR3 is 12 residues. Trimming removed 4 bases from V and 0 bases from J, with 6 bases in between. CDR3 sequence: CSVVTTNYGYTF. The CDR3 DNA follows: TGCAGCGTTGTTACAACTAACTATGGCTACACCTTC. Complete variable domain (other parts from reference TRBV29-1 and TRBJ1-2): SAVISQKPSRDICQRGTSLTIQCQVDSQVTMMFWYRQQPGQSLTLIATANQGSEATYESGFVIDKFPISRPNLTFSTLTVSNMSPEDSSIYLCSVVTTNYGYTFGSGTRLTVV.

The chain is built from TRBV6-1 and TRBJ1-2; unclear D gene. The germline CDR1 and CDR2 sequences are MNHNS and SASEGT. CDR3 length equals 15 residues. V was clipped by 3 bases and J by 5 bases, with 16 bases between them. The CDR3 region is CASSEWFGVEYGYTF. The CDR3 coding sequence is TGTGCCAGCAGTGAGTGGTTTGGAGTGGAGTATGGCTACACCTTC.

This chain joins TRBV14 and TRBJ2-5; TRBD2 matches at 11 bases. J lost 2 bases, V lost 7 bases, and 9 bases had no gene match. The CDR3 runs to 16 residues. Germline CDR1 and CDR2: SGHDN and FVKESK. CDR3 sequence (DNA): TGTGCCAGCATAAGAGGCAGGACTAGCGGGCAAGAGACCCAGTACTTC. This sequence encodes CASIRGRTSGQETQYF.

The V call is TRBV6-1, the J call TRBJ1-2; 7 positions match TRBD1. CDR3 length: 15 residues. Germline assignment: CDR1 MNHNS and CDR2 SASEGT. Unmatched junction bases numbered 15, after V lost 6 bases and J lost 8 bases. Written as DNA, the CDR3 is TGTGCCAGCAGCCCTGAAGGCGAGGGGGCAAGGGGCTACACCTTC. It encodes CASSPEGEGARGYTF.

This chain connects TRBV11-2 to TRBJ2-1; perhaps TRBD2 as D (5 bases). The CDR3 loop spans 13 amino acids. Deletions cut 0 bases from V and 12 bases from J, with 12 bases between. Germline-derived CDR1 and CDR2 are SGHAT and FQNNGV. CDR3 region: CASSLDSGVGQFF. Here the CDR3 DNA reads TGTGCCAGCAGCTTAGATTCCGGGGTCGGGCAGTTCTTC.

This chain links TRBV5-4 with TRBJ2-7; 8 bases map to TRBD2. CDR1 and CDR2 (germline): SGHNT, YYREEE (reference sequence). The CDR3 length is 15 residues. The V gene end was trimmed by 6 bases and the J gene end by 2 bases; junction bases not matched to a gene: 10. CDR3: CASTDRGGPTYEQYF. DNA for the CDR3: TGTGCCAGCACCGATCGGGGGGGCCCAACCTACGAGCAGTACTTC.